What follows describes a single T cell receptor beta chain. The antigen it binds to is not known. No much larger clonotype is one base removed from it; base qualities were not supplied. The cohort consisted of 650 to 850 healthy bone marrow donors. All cohort members were sampled while nominally healthy, although unrecorded immune exposures were likely present. The donor was CMV seronegative and belonged to the group of 352 seronegative cohort members. A peripheral blood sample was collected from each donor, and TCR beta sequencing was performed on peripheral blood mononuclear cells. Genomic DNA was extracted from the blood cell samples with the Qiagen DNeasy Blood Extraction Kit. This sample was included in a study of cytomegalovirus exposure and HLA in healthy donors (dated 2017 in TCRdb). Looking at the study overall: An earlier analysis of roughly 500 of the donors reported approximately 300 Gb of sequence data and 117 million unique TCR beta sequences from around 200 million T cells. An early release covering some 640 HLA-typed donors comprised about 310 gigabases of sequencing data and some 79 million unique TCR sequences. Of the roughly 420 genotyped donors, less than 90% were placed in the genetic ancestry cluster associated with self-reported Caucasian donors. The study was designed to test whether signatures of past pathogen exposure could be identified by cataloging public T cell receptors. The study used immunosequencing to profile the T cell repertoires of about 670 subjects and linked those repertoires to cytomegalovirus serostatus. A separate validation cohort of roughly 120 different subjects was used in addition to the 666-subject first cohort. To predict cytomegalovirus infection status, the study brought together high-throughput TCR immunosequencing, statistical association of individual TCRs with disease status, and machine learning. In a later analysis, previously published TCR beta repertoires from 500 to 750 donors were re-analyzed and high-resolution HLA genotyping was added so that TCR occurrence patterns could be studied. Rather than using new phenotypic data, the later analysis identified candidate immune exposures from TCR beta sequences and from how often those sequences occurred across donors. An earlier analysis of 450 to 750 of the donors used high-throughput TCR beta sequencing to judge whether each TCR beta V gene segment behaved as functional or pseudogenic. Donor age, sex, ethnicity and CMV serostatus were compiled alongside the repertoire data. In a later genetic analysis, genome-wide SNP genotypes for 398 of the 666 donors were used, and that subset was treated as a discovery cohort. All discovery cohort repertoires had been generated using a single sequencing platform. Both class I and class II loci were covered by HLA typing, at four-digit resolution. The number of typed donors differed by locus: about 629-640 for A, B, C, DRB1 and DQB1; 500 to 550 for DQA1; 606 for DPA1; and 400 to 480 for DPB1. Several DR-DQ haplotypes were treated as single units for association and clustering because of strong linkage in the cohort. Across under 500 genotyped donors of the cohort, an average of approximately 220,000 unique TCR beta nucleotide sequences per donor were sequenced, and roughly 17% of those sequences were non-productive.

Receptors were amplified or captured by the immunoSEQ multiplex PCR assay. The multiplex PCR relied on a mix of 60 forward primers for TCR Vbeta segments and 13 reverse primers for TCR Jbeta segments. Amplification of the CDR3 region of rearranged TCR beta genes was performed with a multiplex PCR assay on genomic DNA. The Illumina HiSeq System was used to sequence the amplified TCR beta libraries as 87-base-pair reads. Concerning the study's data processing: A later analysis tallied some 79 million unique TCR beta chains across the 650 to 750 repertoires, and some 12 million of those chains were shared by two or more donors. Raw reads were error-corrected and collapsed into unique sequences with a nearest-neighbor algorithm that merged closely related sequences to remove PCR and sequencing errors. To assign V, D and J gene segments, CDR3 sequences were aligned to IMGT reference sequences. For a sequence to be retained, a match of at least six nucleotides was required to both a V gene segment and a J gene segment. A rearrangement counted as productive if the CDR3 had no stop codons and remained in frame with V and J, and every other rearrangement counted as non-productive. Following IMGT convention, CDR3 was defined as the stretch from the second conserved V-encoded cysteine up to the conserved J-encoded phenylalanine. Sequences without an unambiguous match to a single V gene segment were excluded from the earlier analysis of a few hundred of the donors. In an earlier analysis of 450 to 750 of the donors, a V segment was called functional when productive rearrangements were above 56.7%, and segregating when the standard deviation between donors exceeded 5%. A statistical classification framework was built to diagnose cytomegalovirus status from the catalog of TCR beta chain sequences. V and J gene assignment, in a later analysis, came from comparing TCR nucleotide sequences with IMGT/GENE-DB human TR gene sequences. Using the TCRdist pipeline, a later analysis assigned CDR3 sequences along with most-parsimonious VDJ recombination scenarios. In a later analysis, each TCR beta chain was defined by its CDR3 amino acid sequence together with its V-gene family, and reads without a unique V-gene family were excluded. A later analysis removed 592 highly shared, low-generation-probability nucleotide sequences to deal with suspected cross-contamination and a sequencing artifact. In a later analysis, a clonal expansion index was calculated for each public chain from normalized within-repertoire ranks of inferred template counts. In a later analysis, generation probabilities were computed using a VDJ recombination model fitted to out-of-frame rearrangements, and the results were checked against IGoR. In a later analysis, TCR-TCR, TCR-HLA and TCR-CMV co-occurrence was scored with hypergeometric tests, and a repertoire-size bias correction was applied to TCR pairs. In a later analysis, false discovery rates were estimated by permuting HLA or CMV assignments 20 times. In a later analysis, co-occurring TCRs were grouped with DBSCAN, and TCRdist sequence similarity was added when clustering was performed within HLA-allele-positive subsets. Co-occurrence clustering excluded repertoires with fewer than 30,000 or more than 120,000 public chains, plus five with anomalous nucleotide sharing. Held by TCRdb, this immuneACCESS table contains in-frame sequences only and omits some clones. Under half of the omission traces to an unresolved V gene where checked; the cause of the rest is unknown. V and J calls plus clone size are reproduced from that table; the DNA served to infer D and trimming. The sample table shows some 90,000 clones, and 70% to 85% are seen once. The ten biggest clones cover 8.2% of the sample.

Broad study findings and their caveats: A further reported finding was that TCR beta sequences accurately predicted the HLA-A and HLA-B alleles for most subjects in the first cohort. The study gave a list of about 170 TCR beta chains associated with cytomegalovirus. According to a later analysis, TCR association rates differed among HLA loci, with DRB1 alleles showing the most associated TCRs and HLA-C alleles showing the fewest. A few of the identified cytomegalovirus-associated TCR beta chains were confirmed in vitro to be specific for cytomegalovirus antigens. The presence/absence analyses assumed that sequencing depth was roughly uniform across donors, and that assumption may not be true. In an earlier analysis of a few hundred of the donors, most TCR beta V segments were observed in productive rearrangements about 87% or about 30% of the time, broadly matching IMGT annotations. The 87-base-pair reads could not distinguish some IMGT-functional V segments, including TRBV6-2 and TRBV6-3, so those segments were excluded. A later genetic analysis reported fewer N-insertions in productive TCRs among donors in an Asian-associated ancestry cluster than the roughly 640-donor mean. Most CMV-associated TCR beta chains appeared to be HLA-restricted in a later analysis, and the HLA associations seemed to be driven largely by CMV exposure. For the cohort, immune exposure information was limited to CMV serostatus. The classifier was reported to diagnose cytomegalovirus status with high specificity and sensitivity in both the original cohort and the validation cohort. According to the authors, the approach could potentially be generalized to other disease states and immunological phenotypes. Because HLA typing was unavailable for some donors at each locus, only the typed subset was used in association tests. Several of the top co-occurrence clusters appeared to be linked to parvovirus B19, influenza, CMV and Epstein-Barr virus, according to a later analysis. Linkage disequilibrium might explain the correlated functional status among segregating V segments, but an unknown experimental factor could not be excluded. In a later analysis, more than 15,000 TCR beta sequences were associated with specific HLA alleles at a false discovery rate of 0.05. A group of highly shared sequence variants was considered likely to be a technical artifact of the sequencing pipeline. Because counts were too low, approximately 18 rarely observed V segments, including chromosome 9 orphons, were excluded from the earlier analysis of several hundred of the donors. When HLA alleles, especially DR and DQ, strongly co-occurred, TCR associations were difficult to assign to individual alleles. This cohort had only TCR beta chains sequenced, and the lack of alpha or paired-chain data limited which features could be detected. A later genetic analysis associated a missense DCLRE1C variant with V-gene and J-gene trimming of TCR beta chains, and an independent cohort replicated the association. A later analysis found that HLA-associated TCR beta chains were more clonally expanded and had lower generation probabilities than equally common non-associated chains. Most TCR sequences were observed very rarely across donors, whereas some public TCRs were present in many individuals.

From cysteine to phenylalanine, the CDR3 is 13 amino acids long. Left in the record is the CDR3 DNA by itself, 39 bases read in frame from the first base. The germline V gene (reference sequence) provides CDR1 LNHDA and CDR2 SQIVND. Cut back by 6 bases and 5 bases, the V and J ends lie 13 bases apart. This receptor was obtained from a man between 60 and 70 years old in good health and CMV-seronegative. The V and J genes are TRBV19 and TRBJ1-2, with a weak D call of TRBD1 (6 bases match). The sequencing input was PBMCs. The DNA sequence is TGTGCCAGTAGCGGACAGAAGGGTTATGGCTACACCTTC. Translated, it gives CASSGQKGYGYTF.